This entry concerns a single T cell receptor (beta chain). These data are taken from a study of blood T cell repertoires in COVID-19. Study summary: Some COVID-19 samples were acute and others convalescent; all came from the United States, Italy and Spain.

Clones were read by immunoSEQ multiplex PCR, and TCRdb kept only the in-frame ones, dropping some. The table records roughly 120,000 clones, 70% to 85% of them present only once. The sequenced sample consisted of peripheral blood. The clonotype comes from a woman at least 80 years old with active or convalescent COVID-19.

The CDR3 DNA follows: TGTGCCAGCAGTGAACACAGGGCTAACACTGAAGCTTTCTTT. Translating it yields CASSEHRANTEAFF. The J gene is TRBJ1-1, the V gene TRBV6-1; TRBD1 is a possible D gene (6 bases). The CDR3 is 14 residues long. Between the trimmed V and J ends, which lost 2 bases and 2 bases, there was a span of 9 bases. CDR1 is MNHNS, CDR2 SASEGT, per germline.